What follows is one T cell receptor (beta chain) and its context. The CDR3 length is 15 residues. The V and J ends lost 4 bases and 0 bases, in that order; junction bases with no gene match: 3. The germline CDR1 and CDR2 sequences are SGHDN and FVKESK. The data were taken from a study of technical replicates of blood from four donors. Libraries were prepared by immunoSEQ multiplex PCR; TCRdb keeps only in-frame clonotypes and omits some of them. The sample records 8,000 to 9,000 clones, roughly 90% being singletons. The chain links TRBV14 to TRBJ2-1; 7 bases align to TRBD1. The sample was PBMCs. The sequence was obtained from a human donor in good health. The CDR3 bases are TGTGCCAGCAGCCGGGACAGAATCTCCTACAATGAGCAGTTCTTC. It translates to CASSRDRISYNEQFF.